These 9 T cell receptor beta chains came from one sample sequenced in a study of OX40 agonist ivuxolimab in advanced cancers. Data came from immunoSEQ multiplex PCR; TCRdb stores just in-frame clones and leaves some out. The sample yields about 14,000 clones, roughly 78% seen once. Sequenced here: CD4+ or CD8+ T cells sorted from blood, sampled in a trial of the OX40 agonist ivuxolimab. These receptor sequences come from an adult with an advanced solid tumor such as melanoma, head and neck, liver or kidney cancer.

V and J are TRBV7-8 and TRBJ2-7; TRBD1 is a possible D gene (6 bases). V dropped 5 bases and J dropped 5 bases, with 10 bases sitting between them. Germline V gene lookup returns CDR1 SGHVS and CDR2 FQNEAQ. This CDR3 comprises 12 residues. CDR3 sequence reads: CASSHPGDEQYF. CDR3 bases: TGTGCCAGCAGCCACCCAGGGGACGAGCAGTACTTC.

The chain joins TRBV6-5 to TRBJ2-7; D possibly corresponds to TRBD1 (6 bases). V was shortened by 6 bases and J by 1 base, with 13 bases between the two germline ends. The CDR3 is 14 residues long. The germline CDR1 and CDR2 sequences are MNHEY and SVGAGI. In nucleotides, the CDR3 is TGTGCCAGCAGCTTTATACAGGGATCCTACGAGCAGTACTTC. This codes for CASSFIQGSYEQYF.

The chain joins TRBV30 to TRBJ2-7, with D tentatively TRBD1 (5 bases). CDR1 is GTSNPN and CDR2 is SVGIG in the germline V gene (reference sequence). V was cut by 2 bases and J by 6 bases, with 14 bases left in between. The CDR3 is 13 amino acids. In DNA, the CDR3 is TGTGCCTGGAGTTGGGCAGGGTGGAGCGAGCAGTACTTC. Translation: CAWSWAGWSEQYF. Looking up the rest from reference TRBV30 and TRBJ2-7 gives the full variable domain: SQTIHQWPATLVQPVGSPLSLECTVEGTSNPNLYWYRQAAGRGLQLLFYSVGIGQISSEVPQNLSASRPQDRQFILSSKKLLLSDSGFYLCAWSWAGWSEQYFGPGTRLTVT.

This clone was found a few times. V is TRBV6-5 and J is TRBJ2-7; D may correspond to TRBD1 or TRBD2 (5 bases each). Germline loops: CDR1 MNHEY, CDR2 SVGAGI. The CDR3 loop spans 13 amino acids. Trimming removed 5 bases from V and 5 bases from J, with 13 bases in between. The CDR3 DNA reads TGTGCCAGCAGTGGGGGAGAGGCGGACGAGCAGTACTTC. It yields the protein CASSGGEADEQYF.

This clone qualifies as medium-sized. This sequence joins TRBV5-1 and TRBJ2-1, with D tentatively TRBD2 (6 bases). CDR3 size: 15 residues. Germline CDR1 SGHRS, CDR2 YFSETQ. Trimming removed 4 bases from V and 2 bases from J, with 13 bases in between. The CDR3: CASSPTGTPYNEQFF. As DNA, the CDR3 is TGCGCCAGCAGCCCCACCGGGACTCCCTACAATGAGCAGTTCTTC.

Written as DNA, the CDR3 is TGTGCCATCAGTGACCCGGACAGGGCCACTGAAGCTTTCTTT. Residues: CAISDPDRATEAFF. The chain uses TRBV10-3 and TRBJ1-1; 8 bases are a match to TRBD1. Trimming at V came to 3 bases and at J to 4 bases, leaving 4 bases not matched to a gene. The CDR3 runs 14 residues. Germline-derived CDR1 and CDR2 are ENHRY and SYGVKD.

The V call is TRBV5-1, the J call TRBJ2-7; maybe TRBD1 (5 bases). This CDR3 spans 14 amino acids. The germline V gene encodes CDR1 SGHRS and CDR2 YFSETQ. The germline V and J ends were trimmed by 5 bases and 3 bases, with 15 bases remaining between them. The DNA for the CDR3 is TGCGCCAGCAGAGGGGCAAAAACCAACTACGAGCAGTACTTC. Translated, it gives CASRGAKTNYEQYF.

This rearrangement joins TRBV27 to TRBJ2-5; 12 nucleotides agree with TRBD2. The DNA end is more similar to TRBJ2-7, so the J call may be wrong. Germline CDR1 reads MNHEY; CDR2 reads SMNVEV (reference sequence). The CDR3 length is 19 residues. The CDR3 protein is CASSFHPPALAGGPYEQYF. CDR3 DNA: TGTGCCAGCAGTTTTCATCCCCCAGCACTAGCGGGAGGTCCTTACGAGCAGTACTTC.

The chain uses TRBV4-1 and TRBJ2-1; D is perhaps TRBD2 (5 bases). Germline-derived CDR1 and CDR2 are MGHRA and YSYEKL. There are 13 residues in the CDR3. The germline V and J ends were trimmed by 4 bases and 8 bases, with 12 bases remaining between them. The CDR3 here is CASSLREGDEQFF. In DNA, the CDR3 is TGCGCCAGCAGCCTCCGTGAGGGAGATGAGCAGTTCTTC.